This entry lists 24 T cell receptor beta chains sequenced from one sample in a study of blood T cell repertoires in COVID-19. Here immunoSEQ multiplex PCR was the method, and the copy in TCRdb shows in-frame clones only, minus some. The table lists a few hundred thousand clones, around 85% of them singletons, with 7.2% in the top ten. Source material: peripheral blood. Receptors were obtained from a human donor in a cohort sampled during active COVID-19.

The rearrangement uses TRBV20-1 and TRBJ2-3; tentatively, D is TRBD2 (5 bases). This CDR3 region has 10 residues. V was shortened by 6 bases and J by 4 bases, with 5 bases between the two germline ends. Germline CDR1 DFQATT, CDR2 SNEGSKA (reference sequence). CDR3 region: CSAGADTQYF. The CDR3 nucleotides are TGCAGTGCGGGAGCAGATACGCAGTATTTT.

The V and J genes are TRBV6-5 and TRBJ1-6; D remains ambiguous. CDR1 is MNHEY and CDR2 is SVGAGI in the germline V gene. Trimming took off 0 bases at V and 9 bases at J, with 3 bases between the two ends. The length of the CDR3 is 12 residues. CDR3: CASSYSLSPLHF. DNA for the CDR3: TGTGCCAGCAGTTACTCTCTTTCACCCCTCCACTTT.

The DNA of the CDR3 is TGTGCCAGCAAAACTTCACTAGCGGGGTTGAACGAGCAGTACTTC. Residues: CASKTSLAGLNEQYF. This chain uses TRBV5-6 with TRBJ2-7; 10 bases agree with TRBD2. The V and J ends lost 6 bases and 5 bases, in that order; junction bases with no gene match: 11. Germline-derived CDR1 and CDR2 are SGHDT and YYEEEE. The length of the CDR3 is 15 residues.

This chain joins TRBV2 and TRBJ2-7; the match to TRBD1 covers 7 bases. The germline CDR1 and CDR2 sequences are SNHLY and FYNNEI. This CDR3 is 13 amino acids long. J lost 3 bases, V lost 4 bases, and 3 bases had no gene match. The CDR3 nucleotides are TGTGCCAGCAGTGTGACAGGGAACTACGAGCAGTACTTC. Residues: CASSVTGNYEQYF.

The chain carries TRBV7-9 and TRBJ2-6; maybe TRBD1 (6 bases). The CDR3 has 15 residues. With 8 bases removed from V and 1 base from J, the gap between germline ends came to 12 bases. Germline CDR1 SEHNR, CDR2 FQNEAQ (reference sequence). In nucleotides, the CDR3 is TGTGCCAGCGTGTTAACAGGGTCTGGGGCCAACGTCCTGACTTTC. This sequence encodes CASVLTGSGANVLTF.

This chain connects TRBV6-5 to TRBJ1-1; a weak D match, TRBD1 (6 bases). The V end lost 4 bases, the J end lost 1 base, and 10 bases lay between the germline ends. Germline loops: CDR1 MNHEY, CDR2 SVGAGI. The CDR3 totals 14 residues. CDR3 protein: CASSFGQRNTEAFF. The CDR3 bases are TGTGCCAGCAGTTTTGGACAGAGGAACACTGAAGCTTTCTTT.

V gene TRBV19 combines with J gene TRBJ2-3; D is perhaps TRBD2 (7 bases). Trimming took off 8 bases at V and 10 bases at J, with 13 bases between the two ends. The length of the CDR3 is 11 residues. The germline V gene has CDR1 LNHDA and CDR2 SQIVND (reference sequence). CDR3 amino acids: CASGGGRSQYF. CDR3 DNA: TGTGCCAGTGGGGGGGGCCGATCGCAGTATTTT.

The chain couples TRBV9 to TRBJ2-2; 7 positions match TRBD2. Trimming at V came to 0 bases and at J to 6 bases, leaving 5 bases not matched to a gene. CDR3 length: 15 amino acids. CDR1 is SGDLS and CDR2 is YYNGEE in the germline V gene. The CDR3 sequence is CASSVASGGAGELFF. CDR3 bases: TGTGCCAGCAGCGTAGCTAGCGGTGGGGCCGGGGAGCTGTTTTTT.

The chain links TRBV30 to TRBJ1-1, with D perhaps matching TRBD1 (5 bases). The CDR3 runs 13 residues. V was clipped by 0 bases and J by 5 bases, with 10 bases between them. Per germline, CDR1 GTSNPN and CDR2 SVGIG (reference sequence). This CDR3 is CAWSVGVRTEAFF. The DNA for the CDR3 is TGTGCCTGGAGTGTAGGGGTTCGGACTGAAGCTTTCTTT.

The chain employs TRBV19 and TRBJ2-3; a weak D match, TRBD1 (6 bases). Trimming stripped 4 bases from V and 2 bases from J, with 13 bases between. The CDR3 contains 15 residues. Germline lookup yields CDR1 LNHDA and CDR2 SQIVND (reference sequence). CDR3: CASSTGVVVTDTQYF. The CDR3 DNA sequence: TGTGCCAGTAGTACAGGGGTTGTTGTCACAGATACGCAGTATTTT.

This CDR3 reads CASSPPSSPLHF. CDR3 DNA sequence: TGTGCCAGCAGTCCCCCGAGTTCACCCCTCCACTTT. J is TRBJ1-6 and V is TRBV27; D gene uncertain. The CDR3 has 12 residues. CDR1 MNHEY and CDR2 SMNVEV come from the germline V gene (reference sequence). V lost 5 bases and J lost 9, with 8 bases in between.

This clone showed up many times. The chain employs TRBV12-5 and TRBJ2-2; a weak D match, TRBD1 (6 bases). Germline V gives CDR1 LGHNT, CDR2 FRNRAP. This CDR3 is 15 amino acids long. Trimming stripped 2 bases from V and 5 bases from J, with 12 bases between. CDR3 loop: CASGLSIQGTGELFF. The CDR3 bases are TGTGCTAGTGGTTTGAGCATACAGGGTACCGGGGAGCTGTTTTTT.

The CDR3 loop is CATSNGLAGYYEQYF. The CDR3 nucleotides read TGTGCCACCAGCAACGGACTAGCGGGGTACTACGAGCAGTACTTC. The chain combines TRBV15 with TRBJ2-7; 12 bases fit TRBD2. CDR1 LNHNV and CDR2 YYDKDF come from the germline V gene (reference sequence). The CDR3 loop spans 15 amino acids. Trimming removed 4 bases from V and 3 bases from J; junction bases left unmatched: 4. Based on the CDR3 plus reference TRBV15 and TRBJ2-7, the full variable domain is DAMVIQNPRYQVTQFGKPVTLSCSQTLNHNVMYWYQQKSSQAPKLLFHYYDKDFNNEADTPDNFQSRRPNTSFCFLDIRSPGLGDTAMYLCATSNGLAGYYEQYFGPGTRLTVT.

The CDR3 bases are TGTGCCAGCAGTGAAGACACAGCTGGAAACACCATATATTTT. It encodes CASSEDTAGNTIYF. The gene calls are TRBV2 and TRBJ1-3; D remains unclear. Germline V lookup: CDR1 SNHLY, CDR2 FYNNEI. V was pared by 1 base and J by 2 bases, with 6 bases between. The CDR3 loop spans 14 amino acids.

This clone was seen a single time. The V and J genes are TRBV5-5 and TRBJ2-7; 8 nucleotides agree with TRBD1. Germline loops: CDR1 SGHKS, CDR2 YYEKEE (reference sequence). The CDR3 spans 13 residues. V lost 3 bases and J lost 3; bases outside the gene matches: 2. The CDR3 loop is CASSSGQGYEQYF. CDR3 nucleotides: TGTGCCAGCAGCTCCGGACAGGGCTACGAGCAGTACTTC.

The count of this clone is one. The V and J genes are TRBV11-2 and TRBJ1-2; D is possibly TRBD1 (5 bases). The CDR3 has 11 residues. V dropped 3 bases and J dropped 7 bases, with 6 bases sitting between them. The germline gives CDR1 SGHAT, CDR2 FQNNGV. As DNA, the CDR3 is TGTGCCAGCAGCTTCCAGGGTGGCTACACCTTC. It encodes CASSFQGGYTF.

J is TRBJ1-2 and V is TRBV28; D gene ambiguous. Germline V CDR1 and CDR2: MDHEN, SYDVKM. The length of the CDR3 is 15 residues. Between the trimmed V and J ends, which lost 6 bases and 0 bases, there was a span of 14 bases. CDR3 protein: CASSSGYFTNYGYTF. The DNA of the CDR3 is TGTGCCAGCAGCTCTGGTTACTTCACTAACTATGGCTACACCTTC.

The chain recombines TRBV29-1 with TRBJ2-5; tentatively, D is TRBD2 (6 bases). Trimming pared 7 bases from V and 5 bases from J, leaving 17 bases between. Per the germline V gene, CDR1 is SQVTM and CDR2 is ANQGSEA. This CDR3 has 13 amino acids. CDR3 loop: CSARVGGKETQYF. The CDR3 DNA follows: TGCAGCGCCCGGGTGGGGGGTAAGGAGACCCAGTACTTC.

The CDR3 spells CASSQEGTGFNEKLFF. The CDR3 nucleotides read TGTGCCAGCAGCCAAGAAGGAACGGGGTTTAATGAAAAACTGTTTTTT. The rearrangement links TRBV3-1 (or the pseudogene TRBV3-2) to TRBJ1-4; D gene ambiguous. V was clipped by 0 bases and J by 4 bases, with 12 bases between them. The CDR3 extends over 16 amino acids. The V gene's germline CDR1 is LGHDT and CDR2 YNNKEL (reference sequence).

This clone was seen a single time. The J gene is TRBJ1-5, the V gene TRBV12-3 or TRBV12-4; D not resolved. V lost 7 bases and J lost 7, with 11 bases in between. The CDR3 spans 12 residues. The CDR3, as DNA: TGTGCCAGCAACGGGCCGGGACAGCCCCAGCATTTT. It specifies CASNGPGQPQHF.

The J gene is TRBJ2-7, the V gene TRBV9; 10 positions agree with TRBD2. The CDR3 loop spans 14 amino acids. V gave up 4 bases and J gave up 5 bases; unmatched junction bases: 6. CDR1 and CDR2 (germline): SGDLS, YYNGEE. In DNA, the CDR3 is TGTGCCAGCAGCAGAACCGGGACTAGCGACGAGCAGTACTTC. Amino acids: CASSRTGTSDEQYF.

About this clone itself: Other DNA sequences from this sample encode an identical CDR3 as well. The J gene is TRBJ2-7, the V gene TRBV24-1; a weak D match, TRBD1 (5 bases). Germline-derived CDR1 and CDR2 are KGHDR and SFDVKD. The CDR3 runs to 13 residues. V was shortened by 2 bases and J by 3 bases, with 7 bases between the two germline ends. The CDR3 reads CATSDSDSYEQYF. For the CDR3, the DNA is TGTGCCACCAGTGATTCTGACAGCTACGAGCAGTACTTC.

In DNA, the CDR3 is TGTGCCAGCAGTGAAGCCCCCACAGGGTTCGGCTACGAGCAGTACTTC. This encodes CASSEAPTGFGYEQYF. The V call is TRBV6-1, the J call TRBJ2-7; the D gene is possibly TRBD1 (6 bases). Germline-derived CDR1 and CDR2 are MNHNS and SASEGT. This CDR3 region has 16 residues. The V end lost 0 bases, the J end lost 3 bases, and 15 bases lay between the germline ends.

This sequence joins TRBV3-1 (or the pseudogene TRBV3-2) and TRBJ2-7; 7 bases agree with TRBD2. This CDR3 is 13 amino acids long. The J segment lost 3 bases and the V segment lost 4 bases, leaving 3 bases of the junction unmatched. Germline assignment: CDR1 LGHDT and CDR2 YNNKEL (reference sequence). The chain's CDR3 is CASSLTSDYEQYF. The CDR3 DNA reads as TGTGCCAGCAGCCTTACTAGCGACTACGAGCAGTACTTC.